This entry features one TCR beta chain sequence. These data are taken from a study of blood T cell repertoires in COVID-19. The length of the CDR3 is 14 residues. Germline lookup yields CDR1 SGHNT and CDR2 YENEEA. V gave up 8 bases and J gave up 6 bases; unmatched junction bases: 8. Patients in Seattle were enrolled during active infection, then followed longitudinally. TCRdb keeps only in-frame clones here, not all; method: immunoSEQ multiplex PCR. The sample comprises about 240,000 clones, approximately 90% of which are singletons, and about 10% rests with the top ten. The chain uses TRBV11-3 and TRBJ1-2, with 11 bases lining up with TRBD1. The clonotype comes from a woman between 50 and 59 years old with COVID-19, enrolled during active disease. The sequenced material came from peripheral blood. CDR3 protein: CASVPWTGGDGYTF. CDR3 nucleotide sequence: TGTGCCAGCGTACCCTGGACAGGGGGCGATGGCTACACCTTC.